Listed below are T cell receptor beta chains from one sample, sequenced in a study of control samples from healthy donors and cancer patients. Here immunoSEQ multiplex PCR was the method, and the copy in TCRdb shows in-frame clones only, minus some. The sample shows fewer than 200,000 clones, 90% to 95% of them seen only once. Sequenced: blood. Receptor source: a man aged 30-40 years in good health. Each CDR3 is given with its conserved first and last residue. The order of the fields is D gene, clone size, V gene, J gene, CDR3 protein, CDR3 DNA. D genes are given only for firm matches. For some rows the clone size is stated as once, few or many, or as a class when expanded; others skip it.

.,.,TRBV2,TRBJ1-2,CASSEKVGSNYGYTF,TGTGCCAGCAGTGAAAAAGTCGGATCTAACTATGGCTACACCTTC
.,.,TRBV7-3,TRBJ2-3,CASSPMIGNTDTQYF,TGTGCCAGCAGCCCTATGATCGGGAACACAGATACGCAGTATTTT
TRBD1,.,TRBV7-9,TRBJ1-1,CASSSRTSWDREAFF,TGTGCCAGCAGCTCCAGAACTAGCTGGGACAGGGAAGCTTTCTTT
TRBD2,.,TRBV13,TRBJ2-2,CASSHTSGGVGELFF,TGTGCCAGCAGCCATACTAGCGGGGGTGTTGGGGAGCTGTTTTTT
.,.,TRBV19,TRBJ2-5,CASSIWGQETQYF,TGTGCCAGTAGTATTTGGGGGCAAGAGACCCAGTACTTC
.,.,TRBV9,TRBJ2-3,CASSVIGDTQYF,TGTGCCAGCAGCGTAATTGGGGATACGCAGTATTTT
.,.,TRBV7-2,TRBJ2-4,CASSLVDLWEDIQYF,TGTGCCAGCAGCTTAGTTGACCTATGGGAGGACATTCAGTACTTC
TRBD1,.,TRBV6-5,TRBJ2-7,CATVQGSSYEQYF,TGTGCCACGGTACAGGGGAGCTCCTACGAGCAGTACTTC
.,.,TRBV20-1,TRBJ2-3,CSASMLEVPDTQYF,TGCAGTGCTAGTATGTTAGAGGTGCCAGATACGCAGTATTTT
.,once,TRBV3-1/TRBV3-2,TRBJ2-7,CASSRRDGTYSEQYF,TGTGCCAGCAGCCGCCGGGACGGAACCTACTCCGAGCAGTACTTC
.,.,TRBV27,TRBJ2-1,CASSAAGGGVNEQFF,TGTGCCAGCAGTGCCGCAGGGGGAGGTGTAAATGAGCAGTTCTTC
.,.,TRBV21-1,TRBJ2-4,CARGGAKNIQYF,TGTGCCCGGGGGGGAGCCAAAAACATTCAGTACTTC
.,.,TRBV6-2/TRBV6-3,TRBJ2-3,CASSFRGPDTQYF,TGTGCCAGCAGTTTCCGGGGTCCAGATACGCAGTATTTT
TRBD1,.,TRBV9,TRBJ2-3,CASSVAGGVTDTQYF,TGTGCCAGCAGCGTAGCAGGGGGCGTCACAGATACGCAGTATTTT